The 15 T cell receptor beta chains given below trace back to one sample, sequenced in a study of cytomegalovirus exposure and HLA in healthy donors. The PCR used 60 Vbeta and 13 Jbeta primers. Profiling relied on immunoSEQ multiplex PCR, and the TCRdb table lists in-frame clones only, not all of them. Counted here are about 160,000 clones, roughly 85% occurring once; the ten biggest clones make up nearly 8.5%. Sample: PBMCs. These receptors came from a male donor in good health and CMV-seropositive.

The chain links TRBV7-2 to TRBJ2-6, with a weak D call TRBD2 (5 bases). Trimming removed 5 bases at V and 0 bases at J, with 8 bases between. There are 15 residues in the CDR3. Germline CDR1 SGHTA, CDR2 FQGNSA. In DNA form, the CDR3 reads TGTGCCAGCAGCCCTACTAGCTCTGGGGCCAACGTCCTGACTTTC. This gives the protein CASSPTSSGANVLTF.

The CDR3 nucleotides are TGTGCCAGCAGCTTAGAGGGGACTAGCCCCTACAATGAGCAGTTCTTC. This sequence encodes CASSLEGTSPYNEQFF. The genes are TRBV7-9 and TRBJ2-1; 9 nucleotides agree with TRBD2. The CDR3 covers 16 residues. Germline CDR1 and CDR2: SEHNR and FQNEAQ (reference sequence). The V gene end was trimmed by 1 base and the J gene end by 2 bases; junction bases not matched to a gene: 3.

The chain links TRBV7-2 to TRBJ2-1, with 14 bases identical to TRBD2. CDR3 length equals 17 residues. Germline CDR1 is SGHTA and CDR2 is FQGNSA. Trimming cost V 5 bases and J 6 bases; bases outside gene matches: 9. The CDR3 spells CASSAPPGTSGGNEQFF. CDR3 nucleotide sequence: TGTGCCAGCAGCGCCCCCCCCGGGACTAGCGGGGGCAATGAGCAGTTCTTC.

This clone has a handful of counts. The chain has TRBV11-2 and TRBJ1-1, with 7 bases lining up with TRBD1. CDR1 SGHAT and CDR2 FQNNGV come from the germline V gene. The CDR3 sequence is 13 residues long. V was clipped by 4 bases and J by 7 bases; unmatched bases: 6. The DNA of the CDR3 is TGTGCCAGCAGCTATGACAGGGATATTGAAGCTTTCTTT. It encodes CASSYDRDIEAFF.

This clone was observed a few times. V and J are TRBV4-1 and TRBJ2-1; D is unresolved. This CDR3 spans 15 amino acids. Trimming removed 2 bases from V and 6 bases from J, with 14 bases in between. CDR1 MGHRA and CDR2 YSYEKL come from the germline V gene. The CDR3 DNA sequence: TGCGCCAGCAGCCAACCGTTGTGGCTAGTCAATGAGCAGTTCTTC. It is translated as CASSQPLWLVNEQFF.

V usage is TRBV30 and J usage is TRBJ2-7, with 8 bases identical to TRBD2. After removal of 2 bases from V and 4 bases from J, the junction contained 4 bases not matched to a gene. Germline CDR1 is GTSNPN and CDR2 is SVGIG (reference sequence). The CDR3 loop spans 13 amino acids. CDR3 bases: TGTGCCTGGAGTTCGGGAGGGCCGTACGAGCAGTACTTC. Its protein is CAWSSGGPYEQYF.

Only one count was recorded for this clone. The J gene is TRBJ1-1, the V gene TRBV6-5; TRBD1 is a possible D gene (5 bases). Trimming stripped 0 bases from V and 3 bases from J, with 14 bases between. CDR1 is MNHEY and CDR2 is SVGAGI in the germline V gene. The CDR3 is 16 amino acids. The CDR3 loop reads CASSYSGGGRYTEAFF. Here the CDR3 DNA reads TGTGCCAGCAGTTACTCCGGGGGGGGGAGATACACTGAAGCTTTCTTT.

The sample holds a few counts of this clone. The chain is built from TRBV7-8 and TRBJ2-5, with no clear D. CDR3 length: 13 residues. V gave up 1 base and J gave up 7 bases, with 10 bases separating them. From germline, CDR1 is SGHVS and CDR2 FQNEAQ. The CDR3 here is CASSLGGKLTQYF. The CDR3 coding sequence is TGTGCCAGCAGCTTAGGCGGCAAGTTGACCCAGTACTTC.

The gene calls are TRBV6-6 and TRBJ2-1; 8 positions match TRBD2. From germline, CDR1 is MNHNY and CDR2 SVGAGI (reference sequence). V shed 6 bases, J shed 7 bases, and the junction held 11 bases outside the gene matches. The CDR3 is made up of 15 amino acids. CDR3 coding DNA: TGTGCCAGCAGCCCAGAGCTAGCGGGCTGGAATGAGCAGTTCTTC. This encodes CASSPELAGWNEQFF.

This chain links TRBV7-8 with TRBJ2-2; D ambiguous. This CDR3 spans 14 amino acids. In germline, CDR1 is SGHVS, CDR2 FQNEAQ. V lost 5 bases to trimming and J lost 6 bases, with 13 bases between them. The CDR3: CASSPDLVAGELFF. CDR3 nucleotides: TGTGCCAGCAGCCCCGACTTAGTAGCCGGGGAGCTGTTTTTT.

The V gene is TRBV11-2, the J gene TRBJ2-2; D is ambiguous. There are 15 residues in the CDR3. Germline CDR1 reads SGHAT; CDR2 reads FQNNGV. Trimming stripped 0 bases from V and 5 bases from J, with 10 bases between. This chain's CDR3 is CASSLDEPQTGELFF. CDR3 in DNA: TGTGCCAGCAGCTTAGATGAGCCGCAAACCGGGGAGCTGTTTTTT.

The gene calls are TRBV27 and TRBJ2-1, with 7 bases lining up with TRBD1. The CDR3 length is 15 residues. The germline V gene encodes CDR1 MNHEY and CDR2 SMNVEV (reference sequence). Unmatched junction bases numbered 9, after V lost 6 bases and J lost 4 bases. The CDR3, as DNA: TGTGCCAGCAGACGCGGACAGGAGACATACAATGAGCAGTTCTTC. Its translation is CASRRGQETYNEQFF.

This clone showed up just a few times. The V and J genes are TRBV19 and TRBJ1-1, with TRBD1 matching over 8 bases. The CDR3 is made up of 14 amino acids. CDR1 is LNHDA and CDR2 is SQIVND in the germline V gene (reference sequence). With 6 bases clipped from V and 6 bases from J, the junction kept 9 bases outside the gene matches. This chain's CDR3 is CASSLQGVGAEAFF. CDR3 DNA sequence: TGTGCCAGTAGCCTACAGGGGGTGGGCGCTGAAGCTTTCTTT.

The chain uses TRBV7-6 and TRBJ2-1; D might be TRBD1 (5 bases). CDR1 and CDR2 from the germline V gene are SGHVS and FNYEAQ. V lost 3 bases and J lost 6, with 15 bases in between. The CDR3 covers 15 residues. The CDR3 region has the DNA TGTGCCAGCAGCTTGGACACCCCTACGGTCAATGAGCAGTTCTTC. Protein: CASSLDTPTVNEQFF.

This chain joins TRBV6-6 and TRBJ1-1; D unresolved. This CDR3 contains 13 residues. Trimming cost V 4 bases and J 1 base, with 7 bases left between them. Germline values: CDR1 MNHNY, CDR2 SVGAGI (reference sequence). The CDR3 protein is CASSSQQNTEAFF. The DNA for the CDR3 is TGTGCCAGCAGTTCACAGCAGAACACTGAAGCTTTCTTT.